These 27 T cell receptor beta chains were all obtained from the same sample, sequenced in a study of PD-1 blockade in classical Hodgkin lymphoma. Generated by immunoSEQ multiplex PCR, the TCRdb table keeps only in-frame clones and is missing some. The top ten hold 15% to 20% of the sample, which has roughly 90,000 clones, under 85% seen once. Time point of the sample: cycle 4 day 1 (C4D1), after around six weeks of nivolumab. Each of the patients experienced relapse following autologous stem cell transplantation, and their brentuximab vedotin exposure differed. Sequenced here: peripheral blood mononuclear cells (PBMCs), sampled before the fourth cycle of nivolumab. All receptors come from a human donor with classical Hodgkin lymphoma.

V usage is TRBV5-1 and J usage is TRBJ2-7; weak D call: TRBD1 (5 bases). Trimming took off 0 bases at V and 5 bases at J, with 12 bases between the two ends. CDR1 and CDR2 from the germline V gene are SGHRS and YFSETQ. The CDR3 runs 14 residues. CDR3 nucleotides: TGCGCCAGCAGCTTGGACCTTCCAGGGAACGAGCAGTACTTC. It codes for CASSLDLPGNEQYF. The variable domain in full, completed from reference TRBV5-1 and TRBJ2-7, reads KAGVTQTPRYLIKTRGQQVTLSCSPISGHRSVSWYQQTPGQGLQFLFEYFSETQRNKGNFPGRFSGRQFSNSRSEMNVSTLELGDSALYLCASSLDLPGNEQYFGPGTRLTVT.

The rearrangement links TRBV27 to TRBJ2-5; 9 positions agree with TRBD1. The CDR3 consists of 17 residues. V dropped 2 bases and J dropped 0; count of bases not matched to a gene: 7. Germline V gene sequence: CDR1 MNHEY, CDR2 SMNVEV (reference sequence). CDR3 loop: CASSLRQGEGDQETQYF. The CDR3 DNA reads as TGTGCCAGCAGTTTAAGACAGGGGGAGGGGGACCAAGAGACCCAGTACTTC.

This chain links TRBV7-9 with TRBJ1-2, with a possible D match to TRBD1 (5 bases). The germline V and J ends were trimmed by 2 bases and 6 bases, with 13 bases remaining between them. CDR3 length: 14 residues. CDR1 and CDR2 from the germline V gene are SEHNR and FQNEAQ (reference sequence). In DNA form, the CDR3 reads TGTGCCAGCAGCTTATCTGGGGCCCCCAATGGCTACACCTTC. This translates into CASSLSGAPNGYTF.

The chain uses TRBV6-5 and TRBJ1-6; possible D gene TRBD1, 6 bases. With 8 bases removed from V and 9 bases from J, the gap between germline ends came to 11 bases. This CDR3 is built from 12 residues. Germline CDR1 reads MNHEY; CDR2 reads SVGAGI. As DNA, the CDR3 is TGTGCCAGCCAGAGCAGGGGTTCACCCCTCCACTTT. It codes for CASQSRGSPLHF.

In this sample, this clone turned up a few times. The chain employs TRBV2 and TRBJ1-2; D unresolved. Per the germline V gene, CDR1 is SNHLY and CDR2 is FYNNEI. Trimming took off 3 bases at V and 8 bases at J, with 7 bases between the two ends. The CDR3 contains 11 residues. CDR3 DNA sequence: TGTGCCAGCAGTGAGTGGGCCGGCTACACCTTC. Translation gives CASSEWAGYTF.

The gene calls are TRBV21-1 and TRBJ2-7. TRBV21-1 is recorded as a pseudogene. The CDR3 runs to 17 residues. In DNA, the CDR3 is TGTGCCAGCCCACAATGGGGGTTAGGGCCGCCGTCCTACGAGCAGTACTTC. Residues: CASPQWGLGPPSYEQYF.

The rearrangement joins TRBV7-9 to TRBJ2-4; 8 bases fit TRBD1. Trimming removed 5 bases from V and 5 bases from J; junction bases left unmatched: 5. Looked up from germline, CDR1 is SEHNR and CDR2 is FQNEAQ (reference sequence). The CDR3 is 14 residues long. CDR3 sequence: CASSLQGAQNIQYF. CDR3 coding DNA: TGTGCCAGCAGCCTGCAGGGGGCTCAAAACATTCAGTACTTC.

This clone was seen a single time. The chain carries TRBV5-1 and TRBJ2-7, with D possibly called TRBD1 or TRBD2 (5 bases each). The CDR3 loop spans 16 amino acids. Looked up from germline, CDR1 is SGHRS and CDR2 is YFSETQ. Between the trimmed V and J ends, which lost 1 base and 0 bases, there was a span of 14 bases. The CDR3 sequence: CASSLRGDYSSYEQYF. The CDR3 DNA is TGCGCCAGCAGCTTGAGGGGCGACTATAGCTCCTACGAGCAGTACTTC.

The chain combines TRBV27 with TRBJ2-3, with D tentatively TRBD1 or TRBD2 (6 bases each). This CDR3 is built from 14 residues. The germline V gene has CDR1 MNHEY and CDR2 SMNVEV (reference sequence). The V end was cut by 10 bases, the J end by 3 bases, with 17 bases between. The CDR3 coding sequence is TGTGCCACCAATAGAGGGGGGTGGACAGATACGCAGTATTTT. It codes for CATNRGGWTDTQYF.

The chain combines TRBV29-1 with TRBJ2-4; 7 positions agree with TRBD1. J lost 0 bases, V lost 6 bases, and 5 bases had no gene match. From germline, CDR1 is SQVTM and CDR2 ANQGSEA. CDR3 length equals 14 residues. This CDR3 is CSVGTGEAKNIQYF. The CDR3 bases are TGCAGCGTGGGAACAGGGGAAGCCAAAAACATTCAGTACTTC.

The chain has TRBV28 and TRBJ2-2, with 8 bases fitting TRBD1. The germline V gene encodes CDR1 MDHEN and CDR2 SYDVKM. V shed 4 bases, J shed 4 bases, and the junction held 5 bases outside the gene matches. The CDR3 extends over 15 amino acids. The CDR3 bases are TGTGCCAGCAGTTCTGCGGGGACAGGCACCGGGGAGCTGTTTTTT. Translation gives CASSSAGTGTGELFF. Variable domain in full (rest from reference TRBV28 and TRBJ2-2): DVKVTQSSRYLVKRTGEKVFLECVQDMDHENMFWYRQDPGLGLRLIYFSYDVKMKEKGDIPEGYSVSREKKERFSLILESASTNQTSMYLCASSSAGTGTGELFFGEGSRLTVL.

This chain joins TRBV11-2 and TRBJ2-7; D might be TRBD2 (5 bases). From germline, CDR1 is SGHAT and CDR2 FQNNGV. There are 14 residues in the CDR3. Trimming removed 6 bases from V and 6 bases from J, with 18 bases in between. CDR3 loop: CASRMTGSLGEQYF. In DNA form, the CDR3 reads TGTGCCAGCAGGATGACGGGGTCCCTGGGCGAGCAGTACTTC.

This clone showed up just a few times. This chain uses TRBV30 with TRBJ1-5; no firm D call. Per the germline V gene, CDR1 is GTSNPN and CDR2 is SVGIG (reference sequence). The V end was cut by 0 bases, the J end by 10 bases, with 13 bases between. The CDR3 runs to 13 residues. CDR3 coding DNA: TGTGCCTGGAGTGTCTCAGTGGGGAACCCCCAGCATTTT. Residues: CAWSVSVGNPQHF. The full variable domain, rest sourced from reference TRBV30 and TRBJ1-5, is SQTIHQWPATLVQPVGSPLSLECTVEGTSNPNLYWYRQAAGRGLQLLFYSVGIGQISSEVPQNLSASRPQDRQFILSSKKLLLSDSGFYLCAWSVSVGNPQHFGDGTRLSIL.

The rearrangement uses TRBV10-3 and TRBJ2-2; the match to TRBD2 covers 7 bases. V shed 10 bases and J 5 bases; nucleotides not matched to a gene: 10. The germline gives CDR1 ENHRY, CDR2 SYGVKD. CDR3 length: 14 amino acids. The CDR3 DNA follows: TGTGCCACCGCGGAGAGGGGAGGGACCGGGGAGCTGTTTTTT. The encoded protein is CATAERGGTGELFF.

The CDR3 nucleotides are TGCGCCAGCAGCAACACAGATACGCAGTATTTT. Its protein is CASSNTDTQYF. The chain employs TRBV5-1 and TRBJ2-3; unclear D gene. Germline V gene lookup returns CDR1 SGHRS and CDR2 YFSETQ. The V end was cut by 4 bases, the J end by 2 bases, with 2 bases between. CDR3 length: 11 residues.

This sequence joins TRBV18 and TRBJ1-1, with a tentative D call TRBD1 (6 bases). The CDR3 runs to 14 residues. Germline CDR1 KGHSH, CDR2 LQKENI. V was trimmed by 2 bases and J by 3 bases, leaving 10 bases between them. The CDR3 loop reads CASSPGGQDTEAFF. CDR3 bases: TGTGCCAGCTCACCAGGGGGCCAGGACACTGAAGCTTTCTTT. Looking up the rest from reference TRBV18 and TRBJ1-1 gives the full variable domain: NAGVMQNPRHLVRRRGQEARLRCSPMKGHSHVYWYRQLPEEGLKFMVYLQKENIIDESGMPKERFSAEFPKEGPSILRIQQVVRGDSAAYFCASSPGGQDTEAFFGQGTRLTVV.

The sample holds one count of this clone. The J gene is TRBJ2-1, the V gene TRBV7-3; D not resolved. The CDR3 has 16 amino acids. Trimming left V 5 bases short and J 0 bases short, with 14 bases between. Germline-derived CDR1 and CDR2 are SGHTA and FQGTGA. CDR3 nucleotides: TGTGCCAGCAGCGGCGACCCTCTGGGCTCCTACAATGAGCAGTTCTTC. Its translation: CASSGDPLGSYNEQFF.

V is TRBV5-4 and J is TRBJ2-2, with 11 bases fitting TRBD2. CDR1 SGHNT and CDR2 YYREEE come from the germline V gene (reference sequence). V shed 4 bases and J 1 base; nucleotides not matched to a gene: 3. The CDR3 contains 16 residues. The CDR3: CASSPTSGVNTGELFF. The DNA for the CDR3 is TGTGCCAGCAGCCCGACTAGCGGGGTGAACACCGGGGAGCTGTTTTTT.

This clone was counted only a few times. Here the CDR3 reads CASSPGASGRKQFF. The CDR3 coding sequence is TGTGCCAGCTCACCAGGGGCTAGCGGGAGGAAGCAGTTCTTC. The genes are TRBV18 and TRBJ2-1, with 11 bases that match TRBD2. This CDR3 contains 14 residues. Germline V CDR1 and CDR2: KGHSH, LQKENI. Unmatched junction bases numbered 5, after V lost 2 bases and J lost 11 bases.

The CDR3 spells CASSSGTTGSMARTF. The CDR3 DNA reads TGTGCCAGCAGCTCCGGAACGACGGGTTCTATGGCTAGGACCTTC. V and J are TRBV5-8 and TRBJ1-2, with D unresolved. V lost 3 bases to trimming and J lost 14 bases, with 26 bases between them. This CDR3 contains 15 residues. The germline V gene encodes CDR1 SGHTS and CDR2 YDEGEE.

The chain employs TRBV19 and TRBJ1-1; 7 bases agree with TRBD1. The ends lost 7 bases at V and 4 bases at J; junction bases unmatched: 12. Looked up from germline, CDR1 is LNHDA and CDR2 is SQIVND (reference sequence). The CDR3 consists of 15 residues. The CDR3 nucleotides are TGTGCCAGTACGATCGCCGGACAGGCGAGCACTGAAGCTTTCTTT. It encodes CASTIAGQASTEAFF.

The rearrangement uses TRBV7-2 and TRBJ2-5; D perhaps matches TRBD1 (5 bases). Trimming shortened V by 1 base and J by 0 bases, and 12 bases separated the two germline ends. Germline V gene lookup returns CDR1 SGHTA and CDR2 FQGNSA. The CDR3 is made up of 16 amino acids. The CDR3 DNA sequence: TGTGCCAGCAGCTTAGTAGGTAGGGGTTACCAAGAGACCCAGTACTTC. Translating gives CASSLVGRGYQETQYF.

This rearrangement joins TRBV11-2 to TRBJ2-1, with a tentative D call TRBD2 (6 bases). CDR1 and CDR2 from the germline V gene are SGHAT and FQNNGV. The CDR3 is 14 residues long. V lost 3 bases, J lost 6 bases, and 12 bases lay in between. The CDR3 DNA sequence: TGTGCCAGCAGCTTGACTAGTCCGGGCAATGAGCAGTTCTTC. Amino acids: CASSLTSPGNEQFF.

V and J are TRBV28 and TRBJ2-1, with D unresolved. The CDR3 has 15 amino acids. V shed 5 bases and J shed 0 bases, with 11 bases lying between them. Germline V lookup: CDR1 MDHEN, CDR2 SYDVKM. The CDR3 DNA follows: TGTGCCAGCAGTGAACAGACCCGCTCCTACAATGAGCAGTTCTTC. The encoded protein is CASSEQTRSYNEQFF.

The CDR3 sequence: CAISGGTAETQYF. The DNA for the CDR3 is TGTGCCATCAGTGGGGGGACCGCAGAGACCCAGTACTTC. This chain links TRBV10-3 with TRBJ2-5; D tentatively reads TRBD1 or TRBD2 (5 bases each). CDR1 and CDR2 (germline): ENHRY, SYGVKD. CDR3 size: 13 residues. V was trimmed by 4 bases and J by 4 bases, leaving 10 bases between them.

The J gene is TRBJ2-7, the V gene TRBV6-5; D is ambiguous. Between the trimmed V and J ends, which lost 6 bases and 5 bases, there was a span of 20 bases. CDR3 length: 15 residues. Looked up from germline, CDR1 is MNHEY and CDR2 is SVGAGI. CDR3 region: CASSSPPVLYNEQYF. The CDR3 DNA follows: TGTGCCAGCAGCTCACCCCCCGTTCTGTACAACGAGCAGTACTTC.

The V gene is TRBV5-1, the J gene TRBJ2-3; D not certain. The CDR3 length is 15 residues. Trimming took off 0 bases at V and 2 bases at J, with 10 bases between the two ends. Germline CDR1 and CDR2: SGHRS and YFSETQ. In DNA form, the CDR3 reads TGCGCCAGCAGCTTGGACAGCGCCGCCACAGATACGCAGTATTTT. Protein sequence: CASSLDSAATDTQYF.